This T cell receptor beta chain is from a study of T-cell reconstitution after alpha-beta-depleted transplantation in children (dated by TCRdb to about 2016). Background on the whole study: T-cell immune reconstitution after TCRalphabeta/CD19-depleted allogeneic hematopoietic cell transplantation in children was quantitatively tracked in the study by means of TCR repertoire profiling. The research as a whole found: Over subsequent months, a decline in hyperexpanded clone frequencies was noted, and after one year, T-cell counts and TCRbeta diversity were mostly ascribed to newly produced T cells. The apparently early alphabetaT-cell count recovery about two months after transplant was reportedly dependent on only several hundred rapidly expanded clones derived from non-depleted graft cells. In some patients, the high TCRbeta diversity seen at day 60 was put down to recipient T cells and intrathymic progenitors that had survived conditioning.

This clonotype was observed at least ten times. Its antigen is currently not known. Base-call qualities are not available, and no considerably larger clone is one nucleotide away. Libraries were made using PCR. These reads were obtained on an Illumina HiSeq 2500. To normalize quantification of the TCRbeta repertoire, the TCR libraries were built with molecular barcoding that relied on unique molecular identifiers. TCRdb reanalyzed the raw reads on its own, using fastp at Q25 for trimming and MiXCR for clone calling, and kept in-frame beta chains. Every distinct CDR3 protein forms one entry, paired with its most common genes and DNA. This sample lists about 3,800 distinct CDR3 sequences; approximately 9.6% were detected once. 45% to 55% of the sample is taken by the ten largest. The sample's treatment or condition label, in plain terms: allogeneic hematopoietic cell transplantation with graft depleted of TCRalphabeta T cells and CD19 B cells. TCRalphabeta/CD19-depleted allogeneic hematopoietic cell grafts were given to the transplant recipients, all of whom were children.

From a lookup of the germline V gene (reference sequence), CDR1 and CDR2 are SGHKS and YYEKEE. The CDR3 runs 16 amino acids, cysteine and phenylalanine included. CDR3 DNA is the only sequence kept; it has 48 bases, read in frame from the first base. Trimmed from V: 2 bases; trimmed from J: 6 bases; junction bases lacking a gene match: 7. The rearranged segments are TRBV5-5 and TRBJ2-3; TRBD2 lines up with 12 middle nucleotides. The sample here was PBMCs, mostly from graft donor cells, taken 180 days after TCRalphabeta/CD19-depleted stem cell transplant. The TCR sequence derives from a male patient aged 2 to 10 who had a stem cell transplant for acute lymphoblastic leukemia, so the T cells may come from the graft donor. CDR3 loop: CASSFFLAGGPDTQYF. The DNA sequence is as follows: TGTGCCAGCAGCTTTTTTCTAGCGGGAGGGCCGGATACGCAGTATTTT.